This T cell receptor (beta chain) is drawn from a study of blood T cell repertoires in COVID-19. While infection was still active, Seattle patients were enrolled and then followed longitudinally. V shed 3 bases and J 7 bases; nucleotides not matched to a gene: 16. The germline gives CDR1 SGHDT, CDR2 YYEEEE. The CDR3 has 16 amino acids. Produced via immunoSEQ multiplex PCR; TCRdb's table is partial and in-frame only. The data show 410,000 or so clones, 70% to 90% seen once. The TCR sequence derives from a woman between 40 and 55 years old with COVID-19, enrolled during active disease. This rearrangement joins TRBV5-6 to TRBJ2-7; 7 bases agree with TRBD1. The source material was peripheral blood. The CDR3 is CASSWMPGQTVYEQYF. DNA of the CDR3: TGTGCCAGCAGCTGGATGCCGGGACAGACGGTATATGAGCAGTACTTC.